Below, 17 T cell receptor beta chains from the same sample are listed, as sequenced in a study of early T cells in non-severe SARS-CoV-2 infection. TCRdb fed the 5' RACE reads into MiXCR, producing one record per CDR3 protein. Of roughly 25,000 distinct CDR3 sequences in the sample, roughly 4.1% were seen once. The specimen was whole blood. Receptors originate from an adult who was a healthcare worker with PCR-confirmed SARS-CoV-2 infection or an uninfected control (not recorded which).

This clonotype was seen repeatedly, ten times or more. The chain joins TRBV28 to TRBJ2-2, with TRBD1 matching 7 bases. CDR1 is MDHEN and CDR2 is SYDVKM in the germline V gene. This CDR3 has 14 residues. J was trimmed by 5 bases and V by 6 bases; bases with no gene match: 6. The CDR3 here is CASSPHRGTGELFF. CDR3 bases: TGTGCCAGCAGCCCCCACAGGGGAACCGGGGAGCTGTTTTTT.

This clonotype showed up many times. The chain employs TRBV11-2 and TRBJ1-5; D is ambiguous. The V and J ends lost 5 bases and 2 bases respectively, with 10 bases between them. CDR1 is SGHAT and CDR2 is FQNNGV in the germline V gene. This CDR3 has 14 residues. The CDR3 bases are TGTGCCAGCAGCCTCTACGGGGGCAATCAGCCCCAGCATTTT. Its translation is CASSLYGGNQPQHF.

Many counts were recorded for this clonotype. This chain connects TRBV10-3 to TRBJ1-3; D ambiguous. The CDR3 is made up of 14 amino acids. Germline lookup yields CDR1 ENHRY and CDR2 SYGVKD. V gave up 0 bases and J gave up 9 bases, with 12 bases separating them. CDR3 sequence reads: CAISESDVSGTIYF. The CDR3 nucleotides are TGTGCCATCAGTGAGTCGGATGTATCAGGCACCATATATTTT.

This clonotype was seen at least ten times. V is TRBV28 and J is TRBJ1-2; D uncertain. V was shortened by 2 bases and J by 3 bases, with 4 bases between the two germline ends. In germline, CDR1 is MDHEN, CDR2 SYDVKM. The length of the CDR3 is 12 residues. The CDR3 coding sequence is TGTGCCAGCAGTTTAATCCACTATGGCTACACCTTC. Its translation: CASSLIHYGYTF.

This clonotype appeared many times. The J gene is TRBJ1-4, the V gene TRBV5-1; 8 nucleotides line up with TRBD1. The ends lost 4 bases at V and 4 bases at J; junction bases unmatched: 3. This CDR3 contains 14 residues. Germline lookup yields CDR1 SGHRS and CDR2 YFSETQ. CDR3 DNA sequence: TGCGCCAGCAGCGTGGGACAGGTTAATGAAAAACTGTTTTTT. As protein: CASSVGQVNEKLFF. The full variable domain, completed using reference TRBV5-1 and TRBJ1-4, is KAGVTQTPRYLIKTRGQQVTLSCSPISGHRSVSWYQQTPGQGLQFLFEYFSETQRNKGNFPGRFSGRQFSNSRSEMNVSTLELGDSALYLCASSVGQVNEKLFFGSGTQLSVL.

The chain employs TRBV10-3 and TRBJ2-7; the D gene is possibly TRBD1 (5 bases). The CDR3 has 14 amino acids. Trimming left V 1 base short and J 3 bases short, with 10 bases between. Germline V gives CDR1 ENHRY, CDR2 SYGVKD. The CDR3 DNA reads as TGTGCCATCAGTGAGTGGCAGGGCAGCTACGAGCAGTACTTC. This codes for CAISEWQGSYEQYF.

This clonotype turned up a few times. The V and J genes are TRBV5-1 and TRBJ2-3, with 16 bases lining up with TRBD2. The CDR3 is 17 residues long. Germline V gene data show CDR1 as SGHRS and CDR2 as YFSETQ. J lost 3 bases, V lost 6 bases, and 7 bases had no gene match. DNA of the CDR3: TGCGCCAGCAAACCACCGGGACTAGCGGGAGGGACAGATACGCAGTATTTT. Protein sequence: CASKPPGLAGGTDTQYF.

In this sample, this clonotype turned up a few times. The chain joins TRBV7-9 to TRBJ2-1; D gene ambiguous. The CDR3 consists of 11 residues. The germline V gene encodes CDR1 SEHNR and CDR2 FQNEAQ (reference sequence). V was clipped by 2 bases and J by 10 bases, with 6 bases between them. CDR3 loop: CASSLNGEQFF. The CDR3 nucleotides read TGTGCCAGCAGCTTAAATGGAGAGCAGTTCTTC.

Many counts were recorded for this clonotype. The rearrangement links TRBV2 to TRBJ2-3; either TRBD1 or TRBD2 may supply D (6 bases each). This CDR3 is built from 15 residues. Trimming pared 2 bases from V and 2 bases from J, leaving 11 bases between. From germline, CDR1 is SNHLY and CDR2 FYNNEI. CDR3 DNA sequence: TGTGCCAGCAGTGAAAACAGGGAGGACACAGATACGCAGTATTTT. This translates into CASSENREDTDTQYF.

Concerning this clonotype: A much larger clone differs by one base, so this may be a read error. V gene TRBV18 combines with J gene TRBJ2-3; D call uncertain. Looked up from germline, CDR1 is KGHSH and CDR2 is LQKENI. The CDR3 length is 15 residues. The CDR3 reads CTSSPYLASTDTQYF. CDR3 nucleotides: TGTACCAGCTCACCCTACCTCGCAAGCACAGATACGCAGTATTTT.

This clonotype was picked up many times. The V and J genes are TRBV5-8 and TRBJ2-3; TRBD1 is a possible D gene (7 bases). Trimming cost V 3 bases and J 1 base, with 15 bases left between them. The length of the CDR3 is 16 residues. Germline V gene data show CDR1 as SGHTS and CDR2 as YDEGEE. CDR3 coding DNA: TGTGCCAGCAGCTCTCCTGGCGGGACAGGCACAGATACGCAGTATTTT. This sequence encodes CASSSPGGTGTDTQYF. Complete variable domain (other parts from reference TRBV5-8 and TRBJ2-3): EAGVTQSPTHLIKTRGQQATLRCSPISGHTSVYWYQQALGLGLQFLLWYDEGEERNRGNFPPRFSGRQFPNYSSELNVNALELEDSALYLCASSSPGGTGTDTQYFGPGTRLTVL.

This clonotype was found a few times. The chain recombines TRBV24-1 with TRBJ2-1, with 9 bases fitting TRBD2. Germline trimming cut 4 bases from V and 9 bases from J; bases unmatched to any gene: 15. CDR3 length: 17 residues. Germline V CDR1 and CDR2: KGHDR, SFDVKD. CDR3 bases: TGTGCCACCAGTGACCCCATAGCGGGAGCGGAAGGGGTTGAGCAGTTCTTC. Translated, it gives CATSDPIAGAEGVEQFF.

The V call is TRBV30, the J call TRBJ2-1, with D tentatively TRBD2 (6 bases). The germline CDR1 and CDR2 sequences are GTSNPN and SVGIG (reference sequence). This CDR3 is 15 amino acids long. With 3 bases removed from V and 5 bases from J, the gap between germline ends came to 17 bases. CDR3 nucleotides: TGTGCCTGGAGCCCACTAGCCTTGCCTCACAATGAGCAGTTCTTC. Encoded protein: CAWSPLALPHNEQFF.

This clonotype occurred a few times. The V call is TRBV5-1, the J call TRBJ2-5; possibly TRBD2 for D (5 bases). The CDR3 has 14 residues. Trimming cost V 1 base and J 4 bases, with 11 bases left between them. Germline V gene data show CDR1 as SGHRS and CDR2 as YFSETQ. This CDR3 is CASSLIEGPETQYF. CDR3 in DNA: TGCGCCAGCAGCTTGATAGAGGGTCCAGAGACCCAGTACTTC.

V is TRBV30 and J is TRBJ1-1; D remains unclear. Trimming pared 4 bases from V and 1 base from J, leaving 4 bases between. The V gene's germline CDR1 is GTSNPN and CDR2 SVGIG (reference sequence). The CDR3 consists of 11 residues. CDR3 bases: TGTGCCTGGAAAGAGAACACTGAAGCTTTCTTT. This sequence encodes CAWKENTEAFF.

In this sample, this clonotype turned up many times. V is TRBV5-1 and J is TRBJ2-4; D is ambiguous. The germline V gene encodes CDR1 SGHRS and CDR2 YFSETQ. The CDR3 extends over 15 amino acids. Between the trimmed V and J ends, which lost 5 bases and 5 bases, there was a span of 17 bases. The CDR3 loop is CASRSLTGSQNIQYF. DNA of the CDR3: TGCGCCAGCAGATCACTAACGGGTAGCCAAAACATTCAGTACTTC.

The sample holds many counts of this clonotype. V gene TRBV20-1 combines with J gene TRBJ2-4, with 7 bases that match TRBD1. With V trimmed by 6 bases and J by 6 bases, 5 bases remained unmatched. Germline V gene data show CDR1 as DFQATT and CDR2 as SNEGSKA (reference sequence). The CDR3 has 12 residues. The CDR3 loop reads CSAGTDLNIQYF. Written as DNA, the CDR3 is TGCAGTGCAGGGACAGATTTAAACATTCAGTACTTC.